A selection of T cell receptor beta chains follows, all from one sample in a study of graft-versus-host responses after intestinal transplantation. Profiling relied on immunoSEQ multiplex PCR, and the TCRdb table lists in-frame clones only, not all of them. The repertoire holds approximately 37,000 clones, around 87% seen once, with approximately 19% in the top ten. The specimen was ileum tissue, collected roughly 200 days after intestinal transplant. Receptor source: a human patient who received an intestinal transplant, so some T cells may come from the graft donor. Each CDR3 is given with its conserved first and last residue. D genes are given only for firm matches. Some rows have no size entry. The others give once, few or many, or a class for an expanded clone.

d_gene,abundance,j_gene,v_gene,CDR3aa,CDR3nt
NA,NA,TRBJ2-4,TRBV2,CASSGGGLYKNIQYF,TGTGCCAGCAGTGGGGGGGGGCTTTACAAAAACATTCAGTACTTC
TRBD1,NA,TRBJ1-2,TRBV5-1,CASSLEGQAYGYTF,TGCGCCAGCAGCCTAGAAGGACAGGCCTATGGCTACACCTTC
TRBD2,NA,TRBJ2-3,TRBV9,CASSVAVAGGDTQYF,TGTGCCAGCAGCGTAGCAGTAGCGGGAGGAGATACGCAGTATTTT
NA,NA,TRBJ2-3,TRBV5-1,CASSLSGRTDTQYF,TGCGCCAGCAGCTTGTCGGGCCGCACAGATACGCAGTATTTT
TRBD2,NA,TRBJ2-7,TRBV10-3,CAINPGLAPHEQYF,TGTGCCATCAACCCGGGACTAGCTCCCCACGAGCAGTACTTC
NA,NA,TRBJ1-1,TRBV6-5,CASSYGAGAEAFF,TGTGCCAGCAGTTACGGGGCAGGGGCTGAAGCTTTCTTT
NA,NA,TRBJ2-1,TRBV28,CASSLPKPGQNEQFF,TGTGCCAGCAGTTTACCCAAACCTGGACAGAATGAGCAGTTCTTC
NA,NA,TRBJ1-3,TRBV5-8,CASSRRYSGNTIYF,TGTGCCAGCAGCCGTCGGTACTCTGGAAACACCATATATTTT
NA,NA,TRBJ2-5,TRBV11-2,CASSLGGVAVETQYF,TGTGCCAGCAGTTTAGGGGGGGTGGCGGTTGAGACCCAGTACTTC
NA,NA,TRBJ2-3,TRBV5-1,CASSLGSRGSTDTQYF,TGCGCCAGCAGCCTTGGGTCTAGAGGAAGCACAGATACGCAGTATTTT
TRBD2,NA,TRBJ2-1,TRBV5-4,CASSAGGSGNEQFF,TGTGCCAGCAGCGCAGGCGGGAGCGGCAATGAGCAGTTCTTC
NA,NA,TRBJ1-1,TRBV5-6,CASSLSALGTEAFF,TGTGCCAGCAGCTTGTCAGCCTTGGGCACTGAAGCTTTCTTT
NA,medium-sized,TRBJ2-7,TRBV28,CASSFGGLYEQYF,TGTGCCAGCAGTTTTGGGGGGCTCTACGAGCAGTACTTC
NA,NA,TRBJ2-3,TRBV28,CASDVSASTDTQYF,TGTGCCTCCGACGTCAGTGCTAGCACAGATACGCAGTATTTT
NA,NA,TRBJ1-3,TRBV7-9,CASSSGQPGNTIYF,TGTGCCAGCAGCTCAGGACAGCCTGGAAACACCATATATTTT
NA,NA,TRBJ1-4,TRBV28,CASSPGTLATNEKLFF,TGTGCCAGCAGTCCGGGGACACTTGCAACTAATGAAAAACTGTTTTTT
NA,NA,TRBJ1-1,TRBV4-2,CASSQARLGGTEAFF,TGTGCCAGCAGCCAAGCAAGACTGGGGGGCACTGAAGCTTTCTTT
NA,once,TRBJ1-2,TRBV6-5,CASRGARLGYTF,TGTGCCAGCAGAGGGGCCCGGCTCGGCTACACCTTC
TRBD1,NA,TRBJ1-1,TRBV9,CASSVGVPTGWDTEAFF,TGTGCCAGCAGCGTAGGGGTTCCGACAGGGTGGGACACTGAAGCTTTCTTT
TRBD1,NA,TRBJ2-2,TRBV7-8,CASSPGGWLGGELFF,TGTGCCAGCAGCCCAGGGGGTTGGTTAGGCGGGGAGCTGTTTTTT
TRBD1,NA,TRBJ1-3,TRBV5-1,CASSSGTDSGNTIYF,TGCGCCAGCAGCTCCGGGACAGACTCTGGAAACACCATATATTTT
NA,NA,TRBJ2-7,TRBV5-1,CASSLEAWGPSYEQYF,TGCGCCAGCAGCTTGGAAGCCTGGGGTCCGAGCTACGAGCAGTACTTC
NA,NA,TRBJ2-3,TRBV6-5,CASTQVPGSTDTQYF,TGTGCCAGCACCCAGGTACCGGGAAGCACAGATACGCAGTATTTT
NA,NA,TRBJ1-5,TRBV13,CASSLRRTGLEPQHF,TGTGCCAGCAGCTTACGGCGGACGGGGTTGGAACCCCAGCATTTT
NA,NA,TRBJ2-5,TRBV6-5,CASTPQGLSEQYF,TGTGCCAGCACCCCCCAGGGGCTTAGTGAGCAGTACTTC
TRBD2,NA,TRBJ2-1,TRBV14,CASSHTGAGRNEQFF,TGTGCCAGCAGCCATACAGGAGCGGGGAGGAATGAGCAGTTCTTC
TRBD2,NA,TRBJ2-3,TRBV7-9,CASSPPGLAGDTQYF,TGTGCCAGCAGCCCCCCGGGACTAGCGGGAGATACGCAGTATTTT
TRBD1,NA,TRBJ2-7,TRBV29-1,CSVGSTGREQYF,TGCAGCGTTGGGTCGACAGGGCGGGAGCAGTACTTC
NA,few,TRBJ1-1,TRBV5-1,CASRLYRDNTEAFF,TGCGCCAGCAGACTTTACAGGGACAACACTGAAGCTTTCTTT
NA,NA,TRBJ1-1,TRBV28,CASSFSRTTEAFF,TGTGCCAGCAGTTTTTCCCGTACCACTGAAGCTTTCTTT